The 7 T cell receptor beta chains reported below all come from one sample, sequenced in a study of blood T cell repertoires in COVID-19. Data came from immunoSEQ multiplex PCR; TCRdb stores just in-frame clones and leaves some out. The sample has around 60,000 clones; approximately 91% are singletons. Sequencing was carried out using peripheral blood. All receptors derive from a middle-aged man with active COVID-19.

The rearrangement joins TRBV7-2 to TRBJ1-4; 9 positions agree with TRBD1. The CDR3 extends over 15 amino acids. Per the germline V gene, CDR1 is SGHTA and CDR2 is FQGNSA. V was clipped by 1 base and J by 3 bases; unmatched bases: 0. In DNA, the CDR3 is TGTGCCAGCAGCTTAGGGACAGGGGCTAATGAAAAACTGTTTTTT. This sequence encodes CASSLGTGANEKLFF.

The chain is built from TRBV30 and TRBJ1-2; D is perhaps TRBD1 (5 bases). The length of the CDR3 is 13 residues. V lost 0 bases and J lost 8, with 13 bases in between. Germline assignment: CDR1 GTSNPN and CDR2 SVGIG (reference sequence). CDR3 DNA: TGTGCCTGGAGTGTGGAGAGGCCAGGGGGCTACACCTTC. This gives the protein CAWSVERPGGYTF.

The chain is built from TRBV6-2 or TRBV6-3 and TRBJ2-3; weak D call: TRBD2 (5 bases). CDR3 size: 16 residues. Trimming removed 6 bases at V and 0 bases at J, with 16 bases between. Germline V lookup: CDR1 MNHEY, CDR2 SVGEGT. CDR3 in amino acids: CASSPLGSGSTDTQYF. DNA for the CDR3: TGTGCCAGCAGCCCCCTTGGGAGCGGAAGCACAGATACGCAGTATTTT.

CDR3 sequence: CASSQDLGLGLEQYF. The DNA of the CDR3 is TGCGCCAGCAGCCAAGATTTAGGATTGGGGCTCGAGCAGTACTTC. This chain connects TRBV4-3 to TRBJ2-7; a possible D gene is TRBD1 (5 bases). CDR1 and CDR2 from the germline V gene are LGHNA and YSLEER. There are 15 residues in the CDR3. The V and J ends lost 0 bases and 6 bases respectively, with 15 bases between them.

J is TRBJ1-1 and V is TRBV5-1, with a tentative D call TRBD1 (6 bases). The length of the CDR3 is 14 residues. Deletions cut 2 bases from V and 6 bases from J, with 14 bases between. From germline, CDR1 is SGHRS and CDR2 YFSETQ. CDR3 protein: CASSFGQRGAEAFF. The CDR3 DNA follows: TGCGCCAGCAGCTTCGGACAGAGAGGGGCTGAAGCTTTCTTT.

This clone occurred a few times. V usage is TRBV19 and J usage is TRBJ2-2; 7 nucleotides line up with TRBD1. CDR3 length: 18 residues. Germline V lookup: CDR1 LNHDA, CDR2 SQIVND (reference sequence). With 5 bases clipped from V and 5 bases from J, the junction kept 17 bases outside the gene matches. This CDR3 reads CASSPEGWGQRRTGELFF. The CDR3 nucleotides read TGTGCCAGTAGTCCAGAAGGTTGGGGACAGAGAAGGACCGGGGAGCTGTTTTTT.

This chain connects TRBV15 to TRBJ2-1; 8 bases match TRBD2. The CDR3 sequence is 17 residues long. Germline V lookup: CDR1 LNHNV, CDR2 YYDKDF (reference sequence). V lost 0 bases to trimming and J lost 0 bases; unmatched junction nucleotides: 4. In DNA form, the CDR3 reads TGTGCCACCAGCAGAGATTTGAGCGGGAGCTCCTACAATGAGCAGTTCTTC. Its translation: CATSRDLSGSSYNEQFF.